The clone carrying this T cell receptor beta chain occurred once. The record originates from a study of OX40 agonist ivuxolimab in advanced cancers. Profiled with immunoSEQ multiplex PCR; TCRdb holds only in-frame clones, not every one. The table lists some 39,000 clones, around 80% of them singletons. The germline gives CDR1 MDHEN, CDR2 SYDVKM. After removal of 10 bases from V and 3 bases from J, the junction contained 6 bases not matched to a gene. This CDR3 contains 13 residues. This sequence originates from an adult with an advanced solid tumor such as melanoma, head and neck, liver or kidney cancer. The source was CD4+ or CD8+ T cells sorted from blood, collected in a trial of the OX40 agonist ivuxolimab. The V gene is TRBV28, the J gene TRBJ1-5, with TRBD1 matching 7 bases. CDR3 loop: CAISGQANQPQHF. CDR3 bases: TGTGCCATCAGCGGACAGGCCAATCAGCCCCAGCATTTT.